This T cell receptor beta chain was captured by sequencing in a study of T cell changes during pregnancy in multiple sclerosis (dated by TCRdb to about 2019). The study in broad terms: In women with multiple sclerosis, the researchers looked at how the T cell repertoire shifted as pregnancy progressed.

The library was prepared using the immunoSEQ multiplex PCR assay. The source is immuneACCESS, and TCRdb retained only in-frame sequences with V and J called. Part of the clones is not carried over; for the studies checked, unresolved V genes explain less than half of this, and the remainder is unexplained. The sample data list around 59,000 clones, and roughly 90% of these were observed just once. The top ten constitute approximately 2.8% of the sample. Measured from the cysteine to the phenylalanine, the CDR3 is 14 residues long. Only the CDR3 DNA is retained, 42 bases long and in frame from the first base. The germline V gene specifies KGHSY as CDR1 and FQNENV as CDR2. Remarks on this clone: This receptor's antigen is unknown. It has no much larger one-base neighbor in the sample; base qualities were not kept.

Sequenced here: peripheral blood, sampled in the third trimester of pregnancy. This receptor was obtained from a female donor in good health, enrolled as a control in a pregnancy study. The chain was built from TRBV16 and TRBJ2-5; confidence is insufficient to name the D gene. The J call may not be correct, given that the DNA end is closer to TRBJ2-7. The nucleotide sequence reads TGTGCCAGCAGCCAAAGTTTGACTCCTGGCGAGCAGTACTTC. This sequence encodes CASSQSLTPGEQYF.